These T cell receptor beta chains were read from a single sample in a study of pediatric ulcerative colitis. The repertoire was sequenced with immunoSEQ multiplex PCR; TCRdb's copy has only in-frame clones and lacks some. The repertoire consists of around 10,000 clones, with over 80% occurring once and the leading ten covering under 9%. Material: blood. These receptors originate from a girl aged 5 to 17 with moderate ulcerative colitis. Both conserved end residues are part of each CDR3.

j_call: TRBJ1-5; cdr3_length: 14; v_call: TRBV28; cdr3_aa: CASSLVNTGQPQHF
j_call: TRBJ2-5; cdr3_length: 16; v_call: TRBV7-9; cdr3_aa: CASSLAGSGRQETQYF
j_call: NA; cdr3_length: 16; v_call: TRBV5-1; cdr3_aa: CASARVEGTIAYEQYF
j_call: TRBJ2-4; cdr3_length: 15; v_call: TRBV5-8; cdr3_aa: CASSADGTPKNIQYF
j_call: TRBJ1-3; cdr3_length: 16; v_call: TRBV10-1; cdr3_aa: CASSEDSLISGNTIYF
j_call: TRBJ2-1; cdr3_length: 16; v_call: TRBV7-9; cdr3_aa: CASSRSGTSGGVEQFF
j_call: TRBJ1-2; cdr3_length: 14; v_call: TRBV18; cdr3_aa: CASSPSYGSGGYTF
j_call: TRBJ1-5; cdr3_length: 13; v_call: TRBV28; cdr3_aa: CASGYITNQPQHF
j_call: TRBJ2-1; cdr3_length: 15; v_call: TRBV30; cdr3_aa: CAWSVIAGGYNEQFF
j_call: TRBJ1-5; cdr3_length: 13; v_call: TRBV10-2; cdr3_aa: CASSEVSSQPQHF
j_call: TRBJ1-3; cdr3_length: 12; v_call: TRBV28; cdr3_aa: CASRQTGNTIYF
j_call: TRBJ2-5; cdr3_length: 15; v_call: TRBV5-1; cdr3_aa: CASSRRLGLEETQYF
j_call: TRBJ2-7; cdr3_length: 14; v_call: TRBV27; cdr3_aa: CASSHDSLPSEQYF
j_call: TRBJ1-4; cdr3_length: 16; v_call: TRBV6-5; cdr3_aa: CASSYDSGATNEKLFF
j_call: TRBJ1-5; cdr3_length: 16; v_call: TRBV4-1; cdr3_aa: CASSQGAPAGDQPQHF
j_call: TRBJ1-4; cdr3_length: 15; v_call: TRBV28; cdr3_aa: CASSNPTGGNEKLFF
j_call: TRBJ2-7; cdr3_length: 16; v_call: TRBV11-2; cdr3_aa: CASSSRRRDRGPEQYF
j_call: TRBJ1-2; cdr3_length: 16; v_call: TRBV21-1; cdr3_aa: CASSKGDNPLNYGYTF
j_call: TRBJ2-7; cdr3_length: 13; v_call: TRBV5-1; cdr3_aa: CASSLVASYEQYF
j_call: TRBJ2-2; cdr3_length: 17; v_call: TRBV7-9; cdr3_aa: CASSRKGQGSNTGELFF
j_call: TRBJ2-5; cdr3_length: 11; v_call: TRBV7-2; cdr3_aa: CASSFQETQYF
j_call: TRBJ2-3; cdr3_length: 16; v_call: TRBV5-6; cdr3_aa: CASSWDRGRVTDTQYF
j_call: TRBJ2-1; cdr3_length: 17; v_call: TRBV11-2; cdr3_aa: CASSHVSDRGNYNEQFF
j_call: TRBJ1-6; cdr3_length: 15; v_call: TRBV19; cdr3_aa: CASSIGSSYNSPLHF